The next 8 T cell receptor beta chains were all read from a single sample in a study of shared clonotypes between healthy human individuals. This table comes from immunoSEQ multiplex PCR, and its TCRdb copy is limited to in-frame clones, with some not included. There are 2 million to 3 million clones in the sample; approximately 94% occur only once, and more than 0.12% lies in the top ten. Material for sequencing was naive CD4+ T cells sorted from blood. Stated subset: CD45RA+ positively selected. The receptors derive from a man younger than 35 in good health.

CDR3 sequence: CASGLGYRANVLTF. CDR3 DNA sequence: TGTGCTAGTGGTTTGGGGTATCGGGCCAACGTCCTGACTTTC. The chain recombines TRBV12-5 with TRBJ2-6; the D is unclear. The V end was cut by 1 base, the J end by 5 bases, with 6 bases between. Germline V gives CDR1 LGHNT, CDR2 FRNRAP. The CDR3 totals 14 residues.

This chain connects TRBV11-2 to TRBJ2-2, with D perhaps TRBD1 (6 bases). The V gene lost 4 bases and the J gene lost 1 base, with 7 bases spanning the gap. Germline V gives CDR1 SGHAT, CDR2 FQNNGV. The CDR3 sequence is 14 residues long. CDR3 nucleotide sequence: TGTGCCAGCAGCTCACAGGGGAACACCGGGGAGCTGTTTTTT. This sequence encodes CASSSQGNTGELFF.

A note on this clone: Other DNA sequences in this specimen translate into the identical CDR3. The genes are TRBV5-1 and TRBJ2-5; possibly TRBD2 for D (5 bases). V lost 0 bases, J lost 1 base, and 7 bases lay in between. Looked up from germline, CDR1 is SGHRS and CDR2 is YFSETQ. This CDR3 contains 14 residues. The CDR3 sequence: CASSLGAGQETQYF. The CDR3 region has the DNA TGCGCCAGCAGCTTGGGCGCGGGCCAAGAGACCCAGTACTTC.

With regard to this clone: An end of the junction does not agree with germline; a read error may underlie this. The gene calls are TRBV6-5 and TRBJ1-3; possibly TRBD1 for D (5 bases). CDR1 is MNHEY, CDR2 SVGAGI, per germline. CDR3 length: 15 amino acids. CDR3 loop: CASSRGTGSGNTTYF. In DNA, the CDR3 is TGTGCCAGCAGCCGTGGGACGGGCTCTGGAAACACCACATATTTT.

The gene calls are TRBV29-1 and TRBJ2-2; TRBD1 is a possible D gene (7 bases). Looked up from germline, CDR1 is SQVTM and CDR2 is ANQGSEA. CDR3 length: 15 residues. Trimming took off 6 bases at V and 7 bases at J, with 21 bases between the two ends. The CDR3 here is CSVRTGGRGSGELFF. CDR3 DNA: TGCAGCGTCCGAACCGGGGGCAGGGGGAGCGGGGAGCTGTTTTTT.

This chain connects TRBV28 to TRBJ1-1; 7 bases line up with TRBD1. The V gene end was trimmed by 2 bases and the J gene end by 3 bases; junction bases not matched to a gene: 9. This CDR3 comprises 16 residues. Germline loops: CDR1 MDHEN, CDR2 SYDVKM. The CDR3 spells CASSLIQGQADTEAFF. Here the CDR3 DNA reads TGTGCCAGCAGTTTAATACAGGGGCAAGCCGACACTGAAGCTTTCTTT.

The gene calls are TRBV18 and TRBJ1-3; TRBD1 might be the D (5 bases). The CDR3 is 16 residues long. Trimming stripped 0 bases from V and 4 bases from J, with 13 bases between. The germline gives CDR1 KGHSH, CDR2 LQKENI. The chain's CDR3 is CASSPPTAGSGNTIYF. CDR3 bases: TGTGCCAGCTCACCACCGACGGCAGGGTCCGGAAACACCATATATTTT. The entire variable domain, with the rest obtained from reference TRBV18 and TRBJ1-3, is as follows: NAGVMQNPRHLVRRRGQEARLRCSPMKGHSHVYWYRQLPEEGLKFMVYLQKENIIDESGMPKERFSAEFPKEGPSILRIQQVVRGDSAAYFCASSPPTAGSGNTIYFGEGSWLTVV.

This clone was detected only once. The chain couples TRBV6-5 to TRBJ2-5, with D hard to call. From germline, CDR1 is MNHEY and CDR2 SVGAGI. The CDR3 loop spans 15 amino acids. Trimming took off 4 bases at V and 4 bases at J, with 16 bases between the two ends. The CDR3 reads CASSFWNGGGETQYF. The CDR3, as DNA: TGTGCCAGCAGTTTCTGGAATGGTGGCGGAGAGACCCAGTACTTC.